These 31 T cell receptor beta chains were all obtained from the same sample, sequenced in a study of T cells in Graves' hyperthyroidism and ophthalmopathy. There were TCR beta CDR3 regions amplified from RNA transcripts. TCR CDR3 underwent first-round RT-PCR with the HTBI primer set. TCRdb analysed the multiplex PCR reads with MiXCR anew, one entry per CDR3 protein. This repertoire shows about 500,000 distinct CDR3 sequences, 40% to 50% found once; its top ten account for around 44%. The sequenced sample was peripheral blood or thyroid tissue (not recorded which). The receptor set was obtained from an adult woman with Graves' disease, either hyperthyroidism or ophthalmopathy (not recorded which).

This clonotype was counted many times. The chain carries TRBV3-1 and TRBJ2-5, with 9 bases that match TRBD1. V was clipped by 0 bases and J by 5 bases; unmatched bases: 4. The length of the CDR3 is 15 residues. CDR1 and CDR2 from the germline V gene are LGHDT and YNNKEL (reference sequence). The CDR3 reads CASSQDGTGFETQYF. The CDR3 nucleotides are TGTGCCAGCAGCCAAGATGGGACAGGGTTCGAGACCCAGTACTTC.

Comment on this clonotype: At one of its ends the junction is not consistent with the germline gene, which may arise from a read error. The chain uses TRBV29-1 and TRBJ2-7; 8 positions agree with TRBD1. Germline V CDR1 and CDR2: SQVTM, ANQGSEA. This CDR3 is 11 amino acids long. The CDR3: CSVPVGQVLHF. The CDR3 DNA follows: TGCAGCGTCCCCGTGGGACAGGTTTTGCACTTC.

This chain links TRBV19 with TRBJ1-2; TRBD1 matches at 8 bases. Losses at the gene ends were 2 bases for V and 5 bases for J; bases not matched to a gene: 7. Per germline, CDR1 LNHDA and CDR2 SQIVND (reference sequence). The length of the CDR3 is 15 residues. This CDR3 reads CASSIPDRAGYGYTF. The CDR3 nucleotides are TGTGCCAGTAGTATACCGGACAGGGCAGGGTATGGCTACACCTTC.

This clonotype was observed a single time. V and J are TRBV25-1 and TRBJ1-4, with 9 bases lining up with TRBD1. V gave up 8 bases and J gave up 4 bases; unmatched junction bases: 11. CDR3 length: 16 amino acids. Germline-derived CDR1 and CDR2 are MGHDK and SYGVNS. The CDR3 region is CASSSRQGEFNEKLFF. The CDR3 DNA sequence: TGTGCCAGCTCAAGCCGACAGGGGGAATTTAATGAAAAACTGTTTTTT.

The V call is TRBV10-3, the J call TRBJ1-4; a possible D gene is TRBD1 (5 bases). Per the germline V gene, CDR1 is ENHRY and CDR2 is SYGVKD. The CDR3 loop spans 14 amino acids. V lost 0 bases, J lost 3 bases, and 5 bases lay in between. This CDR3 is CAISESGPNEKLFF. CDR3 nucleotides: TGTGCCATCAGTGAGTCGGGACCTAATGAAAAACTGTTTTTT.

The V and J genes are TRBV28 and TRBJ1-3, with a weak D call TRBD1 (5 bases). There are 15 residues in the CDR3. The germline V gene has CDR1 MDHEN and CDR2 SYDVKM. V lost 3 bases and J lost 4, with 13 bases in between. Written as DNA, the CDR3 is TGTGCCAGCAGTTTTCCCAGGGTTGGAGGAAACACCATATATTTT. It specifies CASSFPRVGGNTIYF. Based on the CDR3 plus reference TRBV28 and TRBJ1-3, the full variable domain is DVKVTQSSRYLVKRTGEKVFLECVQDMDHENMFWYRQDPGLGLRLIYFSYDVKMKEKGDIPEGYSVSREKKERFSLILESASTNQTSMYLCASSFPRVGGNTIYFGEGSWLTVV.

The V and J genes are TRBV20-1 and TRBJ2-1; TRBD2 matches at 12 bases. CDR1 is DFQATT, CDR2 SNEGSKA, per germline (reference sequence). The CDR3 covers 14 residues. Losses at the gene ends were 5 bases for V and 3 bases for J; bases not matched to a gene: 2. CDR3 sequence (DNA): TGCAGTGCTTCACTAGCGGGAGGCTACAATGAGCAGTTCTTC. As protein: CSASLAGGYNEQFF.

This clonotype was seen many times. The chain carries TRBV10-1 and TRBJ1-6, with D possibly TRBD1 on 6 matching bases. Germline V gives CDR1 WNHNN, CDR2 SYGVQD (reference sequence). V lost 6 bases to trimming and J lost 8 bases, with 14 bases between them. CDR3 size: 14 residues. For the CDR3, the DNA is TGCGCCAGCAGAGTAGGGGGGATAGATTCACCCCTCCACTTT. It yields the protein CASRVGGIDSPLHF.

This rearrangement joins TRBV7-2 to TRBJ2-3; D is undetermined. The V gene's germline CDR1 is SGHTA and CDR2 FQGNSA. This CDR3 contains 15 residues. V was cut by 5 bases and J by 4 bases, with 16 bases left in between. CDR3 sequence reads: CASSPRLRAADTQYF. The CDR3 DNA reads TGTGCCAGCAGCCCCCGGTTGAGAGCCGCAGATACGCAGTATTTT.

The rearrangement links TRBV10-3 to TRBJ1-2; D not certain. CDR3 size: 16 residues. CDR1 ENHRY and CDR2 SYGVKD come from the germline V gene. Trimming stripped 6 bases from V and 4 bases from J, with 21 bases between. CDR3 nucleotides: TGTGCCATCAGGAGGACGAAGCTCTCCTGGAGCTATGGCTACACCTTC. Encoded protein: CAIRRTKLSWSYGYTF.

This clonotype has just a few counts. This chain connects TRBV7-2 to TRBJ1-5, with D hard to call. Germline V gene sequence: CDR1 SGHTA, CDR2 FQGNSA. Trimming removed 1 base from V and 5 bases from J, with 9 bases in between. There are 14 residues in the CDR3. The chain's CDR3 is CASSLEGGYQPQHF. For the CDR3, the DNA is TGTGCCAGCAGCTTAGAGGGAGGGTATCAGCCCCAGCATTTT.

This chain uses TRBV10-3 with TRBJ1-3; TRBD1 aligns across 9 bases. The germline V gene has CDR1 ENHRY and CDR2 SYGVKD. Losses at the gene ends were 6 bases for V and 1 base for J; bases not matched to a gene: 1. The CDR3 consists of 14 residues. Here the CDR3 reads CAIRGQGSGNTIYF. CDR3 nucleotide sequence: TGTGCCATCAGGGGACAGGGTTCTGGAAACACCATATATTTT.

This clonotype was seen repeatedly, ten times or more. The V gene is TRBV10-3, the J gene TRBJ2-2; D perhaps matches TRBD1 (7 bases). This CDR3 has 15 residues. Trimming took 4 bases from V and 3 from J, leaving 12 bases between them. CDR1 is ENHRY and CDR2 is SYGVKD in the germline V gene. The CDR3 sequence: CAISVGGGDTGELFF. The CDR3 coding sequence is TGTGCCATCAGTGTAGGAGGGGGCGACACCGGGGAGCTGTTTTTT.

The rearrangement links TRBV25-1 to TRBJ1-2; D uncertain. The V and J ends lost 10 bases and 10 bases respectively, with 7 bases between them. Germline lookup yields CDR1 MGHDK and CDR2 SYGVNS. CDR3 length: 8 amino acids. The CDR3 DNA is TGTGCCAACCGAGCCTACACCTTC. It encodes CANRAYTF.

CDR3 in amino acids: CASSLGALRSYEQYF. CDR3 sequence (DNA): TGCGCCAGCAGCTTGGGGGCCCTCAGATCCTACGAGCAGTACTTC. The V call is TRBV5-1, the J call TRBJ2-7; D is undetermined. Germline CDR1 is SGHRS and CDR2 is YFSETQ. This CDR3 has 15 amino acids. Trimming removed 0 bases from V and 1 base from J, with 11 bases in between.

This clonotype was seen only once. The genes are TRBV7-9 and TRBJ2-2, with 11 positions matching TRBD2. CDR3 length equals 16 residues. With 5 bases clipped from V and 1 base from J, the junction kept 3 bases outside the gene matches. Germline V gene sequence: CDR1 SEHNR, CDR2 FQNEAQ (reference sequence). CDR3 in DNA: TGTGCCAGCAGCCGTAGCGGGAGGGAGAACACCGGGGAGCTGTTTTTT. Protein: CASSRSGRENTGELFF.

The chain uses TRBV10-3 and TRBJ2-6; TRBD1 agrees at 12 bases. CDR1 ENHRY and CDR2 SYGVKD come from the germline V gene. The CDR3 is 18 residues long. J was trimmed by 2 bases and V by 4 bases; bases with no gene match: 6. The CDR3 spells CAISGPGQGAPGANVLTF. The CDR3 DNA reads as TGTGCCATCAGTGGTCCGGGACAGGGGGCGCCTGGGGCCAACGTCCTGACTTTC.

The rearrangement joins TRBV19 to TRBJ1-2, with D hard to call. Trimming removed 6 bases at V and 8 bases at J, with 10 bases between. Germline V lookup: CDR1 LNHDA, CDR2 SQIVND (reference sequence). The CDR3 has 11 residues. The CDR3 DNA follows: TGTGCCAGTAGGACGGGAGTCGGCTACACCTTC. This sequence encodes CASRTGVGYTF.

This sequence joins TRBV25-1 and TRBJ2-2; 7 bases match TRBD1. The CDR3 extends over 13 amino acids. Trimming at V came to 9 bases and at J to 5 bases, leaving 6 bases not matched to a gene. Germline values: CDR1 MGHDK, CDR2 SYGVNS. Here the CDR3 reads CASTGVGTGELFF. CDR3 in DNA: TGTGCCAGTACAGGGGTCGGGACCGGGGAGCTGTTTTTT.

This clonotype was picked up many times. V gene TRBV7-2 combines with J gene TRBJ2-2; D is tentatively TRBD1 or TRBD2 (6 bases each). The CDR3 has 15 residues. V was pared by 1 base and J by 6 bases, with 12 bases between. CDR1 and CDR2 (germline): SGHTA, FQGNSA. In DNA, the CDR3 is TGTGCCAGCAGCTTAGTTCGGGGGCCGGCCGGGGAGCTGTTTTTT. As protein: CASSLVRGPAGELFF.

V gene TRBV25-1 combines with J gene TRBJ1-6, with D perhaps TRBD1 (5 bases). V lost 4 bases to trimming and J lost 4 bases, with 8 bases between them. Per germline, CDR1 MGHDK and CDR2 SYGVNS. There are 14 residues in the CDR3. The CDR3 nucleotides read TGTGCCAGCAGTGCCCAGGGTTATAATTCACCCCTCCACTTT. Residues: CASSAQGYNSPLHF.

This chain joins TRBV13 and TRBJ1-2, with D possibly TRBD1 on 5 matching bases. Germline-derived CDR1 and CDR2 are PRHDT and FYEKMQ (reference sequence). This CDR3 has 14 residues. Trimming took 5 bases from V and 7 from J, leaving 17 bases between them. CDR3 sequence: CASSRRVNLIGYTF. The CDR3, as DNA: TGTGCCAGCAGCCGCAGGGTTAACCTTATTGGCTACACCTTC.

The V call is TRBV6-1, the J call TRBJ1-1, with 7 bases that match TRBD1. CDR1 and CDR2 from the germline V gene are MNHNS and SASEGT. The CDR3 has 15 amino acids. J lost 5 bases, V lost 6 bases, and 12 bases had no gene match. The CDR3 coding sequence is TGTGCCAGCAGAGACGCCATACAGGGGAGGACTGAAGCTTTCTTT. This encodes CASRDAIQGRTEAFF.

As to this clonotype: At one end, the junction sequence differs from germline, possibly due to a read error. The chain combines TRBV5-1 with TRBJ1-2; 10 bases line up with TRBD1. CDR3 length: 14 residues. The germline V gene has CDR1 SGHRS and CDR2 YFSETQ. The CDR3, as DNA: TGTGCCAGCAGAGCGGGACAGGGGACCTCTGGAAACACCTTC. It is translated as CASRAGQGTSGNTF. Together with reference TRBV5-1 and TRBJ1-2, the CDR3 gives the full variable domain: KAGVTQTPRYLIKTRGQQVTLSCSPISGHRSVSWYQQTPGQGLQFLFEYFSETQRNKGNFPGRFSGRQFSNSRSEMNVSTLELGDSALYLCASRAGQGTSGNTFGSGTRLTVV.

This clonotype was observed once. The chain recombines TRBV10-3 with TRBJ2-7; 7 positions agree with TRBD1. The trim removed 6 bases at V and 5 bases at J, leaving 7 bases unmatched. Germline loops: CDR1 ENHRY, CDR2 SYGVKD. CDR3 length: 13 amino acids. CDR3 sequence (DNA): TGTGCCATCAGCATGACAGGGACCAACGAGCAGTACTTC. Its translation: CAISMTGTNEQYF.

This chain links TRBV10-3 with TRBJ1-6; D gene uncertain. Trimming removed 2 bases at V and 10 bases at J, with 9 bases between. Germline V CDR1 and CDR2: ENHRY, SYGVKD. The CDR3 is 13 residues long. DNA of the CDR3: TGTGCCATCAGTGAGGGAGGAGGATCACCCCTCCACTTT. It codes for CAISEGGGSPLHF.

V usage is TRBV20-1 and J usage is TRBJ2-5; 9 bases line up with TRBD1. The CDR3 contains 14 residues. Germline CDR1 reads DFQATT; CDR2 reads SNEGSKA (reference sequence). J lost 3 bases, V lost 5 bases, and 7 bases had no gene match. This CDR3 reads CSAYTRDREETQYF. CDR3 sequence (DNA): TGCAGTGCTTATACCCGGGACAGGGAAGAGACCCAGTACTTC.

V and J are TRBV7-8 and TRBJ1-5; unclear D gene. The germline gives CDR1 SGHVS, CDR2 FQNEAQ. V was cut by 0 bases and J by 7 bases, with 10 bases left in between. The length of the CDR3 is 14 residues. The DNA of the CDR3 is TGTGCCAGCAGCTTAGCACAGTCGGGACAGCCCCAGCATTTT. Translation gives CASSLAQSGQPQHF.

This clonotype was detected ten times or more. V is TRBV19 and J is TRBJ2-5, with 14 nucleotides matching TRBD2. The CDR3 totals 12 residues. Trimming cost V 8 bases and J 7 bases; bases outside gene matches: 0. Looked up from germline, CDR1 is LNHDA and CDR2 is SQIVND (reference sequence). This CDR3 reads CASGTSGGTQYF. The CDR3 DNA is TGTGCCAGTGGGACTAGCGGGGGGACCCAGTACTTC.

The rearrangement joins TRBV4-1 to TRBJ1-5, with D possibly being TRBD1 (6 bases). The CDR3 is 13 amino acids. The V gene's germline CDR1 is MGHRA and CDR2 YSYEKL. V lost 5 bases and J 1 base, leaving 6 bases between the germline ends. Here the CDR3 reads CASSGTSNQPQHF. The CDR3 bases are TGCGCCAGCAGCGGGACAAGCAATCAGCCCCAGCATTTT.

The chain is built from TRBV29-1 and TRBJ2-5, with 9 bases aligning to TRBD1. V lost 7 bases, J lost 0 bases, and 9 bases stayed unmatched. Germline CDR1 is SQVTM and CDR2 is ANQGSEA. CDR3 length equals 15 residues. This CDR3 reads CSDMATGGYQETQYF. CDR3 DNA sequence: TGCAGCGACATGGCGACAGGGGGATACCAAGAGACCCAGTACTTC.